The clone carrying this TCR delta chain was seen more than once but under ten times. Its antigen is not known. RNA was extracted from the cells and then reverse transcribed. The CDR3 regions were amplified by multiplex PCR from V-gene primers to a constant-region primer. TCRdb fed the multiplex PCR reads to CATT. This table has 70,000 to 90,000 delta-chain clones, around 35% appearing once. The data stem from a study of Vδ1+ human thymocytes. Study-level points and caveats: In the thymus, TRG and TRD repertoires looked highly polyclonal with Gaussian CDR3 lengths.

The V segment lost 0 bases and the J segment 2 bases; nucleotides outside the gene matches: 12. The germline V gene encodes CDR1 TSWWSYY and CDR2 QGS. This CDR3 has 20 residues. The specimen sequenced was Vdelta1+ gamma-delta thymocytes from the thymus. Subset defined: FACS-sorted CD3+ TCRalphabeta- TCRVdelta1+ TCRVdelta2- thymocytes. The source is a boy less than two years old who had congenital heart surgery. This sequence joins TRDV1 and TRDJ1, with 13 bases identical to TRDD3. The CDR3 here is CALGELDGYWGIRVTDKLIF. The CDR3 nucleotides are TGTGCTCTTGGGGAACTCGATGGGTACTGGGGGATACGGGTTACCGATAAACTCATCTTT.